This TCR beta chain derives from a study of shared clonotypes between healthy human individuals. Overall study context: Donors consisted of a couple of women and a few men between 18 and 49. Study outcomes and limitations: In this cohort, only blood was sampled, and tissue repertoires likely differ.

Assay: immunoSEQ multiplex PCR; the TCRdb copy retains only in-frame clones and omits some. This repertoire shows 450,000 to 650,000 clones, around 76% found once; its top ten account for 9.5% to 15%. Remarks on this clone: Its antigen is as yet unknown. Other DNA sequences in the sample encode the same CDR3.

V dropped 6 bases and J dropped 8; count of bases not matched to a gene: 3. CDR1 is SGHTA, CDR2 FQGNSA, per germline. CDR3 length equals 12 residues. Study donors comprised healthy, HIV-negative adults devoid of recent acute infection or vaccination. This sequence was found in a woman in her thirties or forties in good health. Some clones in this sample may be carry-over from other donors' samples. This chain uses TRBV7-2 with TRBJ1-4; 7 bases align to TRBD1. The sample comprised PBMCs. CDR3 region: CASSPQGEKLFF. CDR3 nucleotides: TGTGCCAGCAGTCCACAGGGGGAAAAACTGTTTTTT.